What follows describes a single T cell receptor (beta chain). Its antigen is currently unknown. PCR was performed using 60 Vbeta and 13 Jbeta primers. The table came from immunoSEQ multiplex PCR; TCRdb's copy has only in-frame clones and leaves some out. The table shows roughly 130,000 clones, with approximately 79% occurring only once. This specimen belongs to a study of cytomegalovirus exposure and HLA in healthy donors. General study results and limits: A later analysis associated 15,000 or so TCR beta sequences with HLA alleles at a 0.05 false discovery rate.

Healthy people donating bone marrow made up the donors. Nominally healthy donors were sampled, though unrecorded immune exposures were likely. Germline V gene lookup returns CDR1 KGHSH and CDR2 LQKENI. Trimming cost V 4 bases and J 2 bases, with 8 bases left between them. The CDR3 length is 13 residues. Sequenced input: PBMCs. This TCR was sampled from a woman aged 45-59 years in good health and CMV-seropositive. V is TRBV18 and J is TRBJ1-1, with D perhaps matching TRBD1 (6 bases). This chain's CDR3 is CASSLDSNTEAFF. CDR3 coding DNA: TGTGCCAGCTCACTGGACAGTAACACTGAAGCTTTCTTT.